The text below deals with one TCR beta chain. As originally analysed: Using reference gene primer amplification, nucleated cell counts were estimated. The table came from immunoSEQ multiplex PCR; TCRdb's copy has only in-frame clones and leaves some out. The DNA gave D and trimming, while V, J and clone size come from that table. In the table there are 150,000 to 170,000 clones, about 86% of which are singletons. This entry belongs to a study of blood T cell repertoires in COVID-19. For the study at large: Sample material is recorded as cDNA or gDNA derived from T cells, B-cell-depleted T cells, or PBMCs.

This CDR3 is built from 14 residues. V was cut by 3 bases and J by 6 bases, with 12 bases left in between. Germline assignment: CDR1 KGHSH and CDR2 LQKENI. Recruits, aged about 18 to 95 years, lived in around 24 US areas. The chain is built from TRBV18 and TRBJ2-1; D not certain. The material sequenced was PBMCs or T cells enriched from blood (not recorded which). The source is a man aged 50-60 years who had recovered from COVID-19. The CDR3 spells CASSPMGEPNEQFF. For the CDR3, the DNA is TGTGCCAGCTCACCGATGGGCGAGCCCAATGAGCAGTTCTTC.